This T cell receptor (beta chain) was sequenced for a study of beta chain features in type 1 diabetes. This clone was counted between two and nine times. cDNA synthesis used the whole RNA isolate, giving expressed TCRB sequences. Repertoires were generated with immunoSEQ multiplex PCR, while TCRdb's copy carries only in-frame clones and drops some. The data show 400,000 to 550,000 clones, roughly 10% seen once. The length of the CDR3 is 15 residues. The germline V gene has CDR1 LNHNV and CDR2 YYDKDF (reference sequence). The V and J ends lost 0 bases and 1 base respectively, with 9 bases between them.

Specimen: naive CD4+ T cells from blood. This receptor was identified in a woman aged 18 to 35 in good health. The rearrangement uses TRBV15 and TRBJ2-5; D assignment may be TRBD1 or TRBD2 (5 bases each). This chain's CDR3 is CATSREAGSQETQYF. In DNA, the CDR3 is TGTGCCACCAGCAGAGAGGCAGGGAGCCAAGAGACCCAGTACTTC.